A single sample gave rise to the 6 T cell receptor beta chains below, sequenced in a study of OX40 agonist ivuxolimab in advanced cancers. Sequenced by immunoSEQ multiplex PCR; TCRdb stores in-frame clones only, minus some. The profile covers about 64,000 clones, with around nine tenths appearing a single time and about 0.75% taken by the ten largest. Here the sequenced sample was CD4+ or CD8+ T cells sorted from blood, taken in a trial of the OX40 agonist ivuxolimab. The receptors stem from an adult with an advanced solid tumor such as melanoma, head and neck, liver or kidney cancer.

The J gene is TRBJ2-5, the V gene TRBV4-1; 8 bases are shared with TRBD2. V lost 0 bases, J lost 7 bases, and 10 bases stayed unmatched. CDR3 length: 16 amino acids. The germline CDR1 and CDR2 sequences are MGHRA and YSYEKL. The CDR3 region is CASSQDAASGQRTQYF. The CDR3 DNA sequence: TGCGCCAGCAGCCAAGATGCGGCTAGCGGGCAAAGGACCCAGTACTTC.

This chain connects TRBV5-8 to TRBJ2-7; D is possibly TRBD2 (5 bases). CDR1 is SGHTS and CDR2 is YDEGEE in the germline V gene. The CDR3 spans 14 residues. With 0 bases removed from V and 1 base from J, the gap between germline ends came to 8 bases. CDR3 in amino acids: CASSLARDSYEQYF. The DNA for the CDR3 is TGTGCCAGCAGCTTGGCTCGGGATTCCTACGAGCAGTACTTC.

V gene TRBV5-1 combines with J gene TRBJ1-1, with TRBD1 identical over 8 bases. CDR3 length: 15 residues. Germline CDR1 reads SGHRS; CDR2 reads YFSETQ. V lost 2 bases and J lost 5; bases outside the gene matches: 8. CDR3 loop: CASSLNGQGGTEAFF. CDR3 nucleotide sequence: TGCGCCAGCAGCTTAAACGGACAGGGAGGAACTGAAGCTTTCTTT.

V gene TRBV29-1 combines with J gene TRBJ2-7; D not resolved. Germline values: CDR1 SQVTM, CDR2 ANQGSEA. V dropped 0 bases and J dropped 0 bases, with 9 bases sitting between them. The length of the CDR3 is 14 residues. CDR3 sequence: CSVEDGRSSYEQYF. As DNA, the CDR3 is TGCAGCGTTGAAGATGGACGGAGCTCCTACGAGCAGTACTTC.

This clone was counted a single time. The V call is TRBV19, the J call TRBJ1-5, with D perhaps TRBD1 (5 bases). Germline CDR1 LNHDA, CDR2 SQIVND (reference sequence). Between the trimmed V and J ends, which lost 6 bases and 0 bases, there was a span of 24 bases. The CDR3 is 19 residues long. CDR3 DNA sequence: TGTGCCAGTAGATCCCAAATCCGGACATCCTCTCTTAGCAATCAGCCCCAGCATTTT. Its translation is CASRSQIRTSSLSNQPQHF.

This rearrangement joins TRBV7-9 to TRBJ1-1; no firm D call. The CDR3 has 13 amino acids. V lost 5 bases to trimming and J lost 4 bases, with 11 bases between them. Germline CDR1 is SEHNR and CDR2 is FQNEAQ (reference sequence). The DNA for the CDR3 is TGTGCCAGCAGCCCGAACATCGGCACTGAAGCTTTCTTT. Encoded protein: CASSPNIGTEAFF.